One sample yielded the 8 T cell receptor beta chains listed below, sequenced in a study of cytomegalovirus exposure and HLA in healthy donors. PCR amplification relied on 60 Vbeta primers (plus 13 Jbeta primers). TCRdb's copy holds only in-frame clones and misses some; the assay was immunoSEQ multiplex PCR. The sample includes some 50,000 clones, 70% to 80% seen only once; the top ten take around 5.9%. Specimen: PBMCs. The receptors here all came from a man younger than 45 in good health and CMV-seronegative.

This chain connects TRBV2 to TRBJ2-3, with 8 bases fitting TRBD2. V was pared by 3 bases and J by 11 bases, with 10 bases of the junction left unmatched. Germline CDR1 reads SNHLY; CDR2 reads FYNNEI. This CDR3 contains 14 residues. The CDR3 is CASSESSGPGRQYF. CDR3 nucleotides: TGTGCCAGCAGTGAGTCTAGCGGGCCGGGAAGGCAGTATTTT.

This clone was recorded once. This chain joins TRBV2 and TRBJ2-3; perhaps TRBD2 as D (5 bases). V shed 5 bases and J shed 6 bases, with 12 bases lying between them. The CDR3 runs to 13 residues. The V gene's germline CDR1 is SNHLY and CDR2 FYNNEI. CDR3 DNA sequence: TGTGCCAGCAGTCTCCGAACGGGGGATACGCAGTATTTT. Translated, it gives CASSLRTGDTQYF.

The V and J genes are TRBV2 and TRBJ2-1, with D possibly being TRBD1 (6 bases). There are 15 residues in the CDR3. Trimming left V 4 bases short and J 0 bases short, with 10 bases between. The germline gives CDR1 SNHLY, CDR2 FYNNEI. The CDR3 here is CASSGGQSSYNEQFF. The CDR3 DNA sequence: TGTGCCAGCAGTGGGGGGCAGAGCTCCTACAATGAGCAGTTCTTC.

CDR3 bases: TGTGCCAGCAGGGTTCTGGACAGGGTTTTGACAGATACGCAGTATTTT. The encoded protein is CASRVLDRVLTDTQYF. The chain uses TRBV2 and TRBJ2-3; 8 bases are shared with TRBD1. J was trimmed by 3 bases and V by 6 bases; bases with no gene match: 11. The germline V gene encodes CDR1 SNHLY and CDR2 FYNNEI. This CDR3 comprises 16 residues.

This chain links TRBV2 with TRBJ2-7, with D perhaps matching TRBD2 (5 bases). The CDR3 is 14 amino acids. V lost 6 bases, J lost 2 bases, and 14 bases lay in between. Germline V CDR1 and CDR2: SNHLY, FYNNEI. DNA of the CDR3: TGTGCCAGCAGCCCCGAGAGAGGGCCCTACGAGCAGTACTTC. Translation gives CASSPERGPYEQYF.

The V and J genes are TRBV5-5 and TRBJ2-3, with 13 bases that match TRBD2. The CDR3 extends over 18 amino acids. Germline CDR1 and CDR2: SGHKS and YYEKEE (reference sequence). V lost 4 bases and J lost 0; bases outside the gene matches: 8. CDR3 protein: CASSPRTSGSLSTDTQYF. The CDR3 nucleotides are TGTGCCAGCAGCCCCAGGACTAGCGGGAGCCTTAGCACAGATACGCAGTATTTT.

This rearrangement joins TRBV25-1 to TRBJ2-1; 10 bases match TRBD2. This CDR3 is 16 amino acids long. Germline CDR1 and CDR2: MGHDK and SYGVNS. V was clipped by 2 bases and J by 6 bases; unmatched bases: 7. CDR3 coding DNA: TGTGCCAGCAGTGAACCCTCGGCTAGCGGGGGCAATGAGCAGTTCTTC. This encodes CASSEPSASGGNEQFF. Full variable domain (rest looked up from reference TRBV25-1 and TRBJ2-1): EADIYQTPRYLVIGTGKKITLECSQTMGHDKMYWYQQDPGMELHLIHYSYGVNSTEKGDLSSESTVSRIRTEHFPLTLESARPSHTSQYLCASSEPSASGGNEQFFGPGTRLTVL.

CDR3 bases: TGCGCCAGCACCCCCCTGACAGGGGGCACCACCGGGGAGCTGTTTTTT. Its protein product is CASTPLTGGTTGELFF. The J gene is TRBJ2-2, the V gene TRBV5-1, with TRBD1 matching 10 bases. Germline assignment: CDR1 SGHRS and CDR2 YFSETQ. There are 16 residues in the CDR3. The junction had 9 bases not matched to a gene; V was cut back by 6 bases and J by 4 bases.